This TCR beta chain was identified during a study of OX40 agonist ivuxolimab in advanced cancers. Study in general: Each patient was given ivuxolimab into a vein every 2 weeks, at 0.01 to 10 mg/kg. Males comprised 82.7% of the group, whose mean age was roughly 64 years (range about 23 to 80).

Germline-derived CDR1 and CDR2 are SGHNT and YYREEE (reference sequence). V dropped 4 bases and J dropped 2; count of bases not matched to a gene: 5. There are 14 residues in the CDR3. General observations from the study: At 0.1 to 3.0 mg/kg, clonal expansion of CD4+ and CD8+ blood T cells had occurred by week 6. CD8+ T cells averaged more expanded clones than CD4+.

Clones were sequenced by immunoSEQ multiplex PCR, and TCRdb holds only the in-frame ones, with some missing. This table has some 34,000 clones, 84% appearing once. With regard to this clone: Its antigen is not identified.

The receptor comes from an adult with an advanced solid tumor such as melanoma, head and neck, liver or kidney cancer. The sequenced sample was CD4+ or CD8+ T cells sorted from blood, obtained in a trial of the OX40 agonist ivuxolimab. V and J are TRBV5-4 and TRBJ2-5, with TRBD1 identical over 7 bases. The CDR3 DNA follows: TGTGCCAGCAGCGCCGGGACAGAACAAGAGACCCAGTACTTC. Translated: CASSAGTEQETQYF.